These T cell receptor beta chains were read from a single sample in a study of blood T cell repertoires in COVID-19. The table came from immunoSEQ multiplex PCR; TCRdb's copy has only in-frame clones and leaves some out. The sample yields a few hundred thousand clones, 80% to 90% seen once. Sequenced material: peripheral blood. Every receptor here comes from a man aged 18 to 29 who had recovered from COVID-19. The CDR3 runs from the conserved cysteine through the conserved F or W. The D gene is left open where the match is weak. Some rows mark clone size as missing; the rest say once, few, many or name a class of expanded clone.

J gene,D gene,V gene,CDR3 length,clone size,CDR3 DNA,CDR3 protein
TRBJ2-5,NA,TRBV7-6,12,NA,TGTGCCAGCAGCTTACTTCAAGAGACCCAGTACTTC,CASSLLQETQYF
TRBJ1-4,NA,TRBV4-3,17,once,TGCGCCAGCAGCCAAGATTTCCTCGGGGGTAAAAATGAAAAACTGTTTTTT,CASSQDFLGGKNEKLFF
TRBJ2-6,NA,TRBV19,14,NA,TGTGCCAGTGCGAGTATGAGTGGGGCCAACGTCCTGACTTTC,CASASMSGANVLTF
TRBJ1-1,NA,TRBV9,16,NA,TGTGCCAGCAGCGTACTGATCGGGAATGCGAACACTGAAGCTTTCTTT,CASSVLIGNANTEAFF
TRBJ1-5,TRBD1,TRBV5-6,13,NA,TGTGCCAGCAGCTTTACAGGGGATCAGCCCCAGCATTTT,CASSFTGDQPQHF
TRBJ2-5,TRBD2,TRBV5-4,17,NA,TGTGCCAGCAGCTTGGCGGGGTTAGCGGGGGGGCCCGAGACCCAGTACTTC,CASSLAGLAGGPETQYF
TRBJ2-7,NA,TRBV5-1,14,NA,TGCGCCAGCAGCTCACTATTACTGAATGCCGAGCAGTACTTC,CASSSLLLNAEQYF
TRBJ1-3,TRBD1,TRBV6-2/TRBV6-3,16,NA,TGTGCCAGCAGTTACGCAGGACAGGGGCCTGGAAACACCATATATTTT,CASSYAGQGPGNTIYF
TRBJ2-2,NA,TRBV5-1,15,NA,TGCGCCAGCGTCCGGGACTCGTTAGGAACCGGGGAGCTGTTTTTT,CASVRDSLGTGELFF
TRBJ1-2,NA,TRBV6-6,11,NA,TGTGCCAGCACCGACAGTTATGGCTACACCTTC,CASTDSYGYTF
TRBJ2-3,TRBD2,TRBV28,17,NA,TGTGCCAGCAGTCGATCGATTGGGCTAGCGGACACAGATACGCAGTATTTT,CASSRSIGLADTDTQYF
TRBJ1-2,NA,TRBV18,13,NA,TGTGCCAGCTCACCTCGGACAGTCTATGGCTACACCTTC,CASSPRTVYGYTF
TRBJ2-6,TRBD1,TRBV7-3,19,once,TGTGCCAGCAGGCGTTTCCCGGGACAGGGGGCGGCGGGGGCCAACGTCCTGACTTTC,CASRRFPGQGAAGANVLTF
TRBJ2-1,NA,TRBV5-1,15,NA,TGCGCCAGCAGCCCCTACCCCGACTCGTACAATGAGCAGTTCTTC,CASSPYPDSYNEQFF
TRBJ2-3,TRBD2,TRBV4-3,18,NA,TGCGCCAGCAGCCCCGGGACTAGCGGGGCTTGGGGCACAGATACGCAGTATTTT,CASSPGTSGAWGTDTQYF
TRBJ2-1,TRBD2,TRBV19,16,NA,TGTGCCAGTAGTCGCGGGGGTTTTGGGACCTACAATGAGCAGTTCTTC,CASSRGGFGTYNEQFF
TRBJ1-2,NA,TRBV29-1,14,NA,TGCAGCGTTGAGAGGGTAACAGGGACCTATGGCTACACCTTC,CSVERVTGTYGYTF
TRBJ1-1,NA,TRBV30,14,NA,TGTGCCTGGAGTTTGGGCCCCGGAGGGACTGAAGCTTTCTTT,CAWSLGPGGTEAFF
TRBJ2-6,NA,TRBV18,15,NA,TGTGCCAGCTCACCATCACAGGCTGGGGCCAACGTCCTGACTTTC,CASSPSQAGANVLTF
TRBJ1-5,TRBD1,TRBV7-3,17,NA,TGTGCCAGCAGCTTAGACAGGGGGAGTATCGGCAATCAGCCCCAGCATTTT,CASSLDRGSIGNQPQHF
TRBJ1-5,NA,TRBV6-6,13,NA,TGTGCCAGCAGCCCCACAGAAAATCAGCCCCAGCATTTT,CASSPTENQPQHF
TRBJ1-1,TRBD1,TRBV6-2/TRBV6-3,14,NA,TGTGCCAGCAGTCAACCGGACAGGGGCACTGAAGCTTTCTTT,CASSQPDRGTEAFF
TRBJ2-1,NA,TRBV5-6,14,once,TGTGCCAGTCAACTATTTAGCTCCTACAATGAGCAGTTCTTC,CASQLFSSYNEQFF
TRBJ2-3,TRBD1,TRBV24-1,14,NA,TGTGCCACCAGTGAAAAGCGCCGGGACAGTTTAATGTATTTT,CATSEKRRDSLMYF
TRBJ2-1,TRBD2,TRBV3-1/TRBV3-2,16,NA,TGTGCCAGCAGTCTCGAGGGGCGGGAGACCTACAATGAGCAGTTCTTC,CASSLEGRETYNEQFF
TRBJ2-5,TRBD1,TRBV13,13,NA,TGTGCCAGCAGCAACGACAGGGTGCAGACCCAGTACTTC,CASSNDRVQTQYF
TRBJ1-6,NA,TRBV7-2,13,NA,TGTGCCAGCAGCTTAGGACAGTCGGGTCCCCTCCACTTT,CASSLGQSGPLHF
TRBJ2-7,NA,TRBV27,16,NA,TGTGCCAGCAGTCCCACCTGGGTTGGGGGGACCTACGAGCAGTACTTC,CASSPTWVGGTYEQYF
TRBJ2-7,NA,TRBV6-6,13,once,TGTGCCAGCAGAGCAGGGGTTTCCTACGAGCAGTACTTC,CASRAGVSYEQYF
TRBJ2-1,NA,TRBV10-3,14,NA,TGTGCCATCAGTGAGGGAACAGTTGGCAATGAGCAGTTCTTC,CAISEGTVGNEQFF
TRBJ1-5,TRBD1,TRBV12-5,15,NA,TGTGCTAGTGGTTTGCGGGACAGGGAGAATCAGCCCCAGCATTTT,CASGLRDRENQPQHF
TRBJ2-2,NA,TRBV18,16,NA,TGTGCCAGCTCACCACCGGCAGGGTGGGGCACCGGGGAGCTGTTTTTT,CASSPPAGWGTGELFF
TRBJ2-7,NA,TRBV6-5,14,NA,TGTGCCAGCAGTCTGGGGAGCGGATACTACGAGCAGTACTTC,CASSLGSGYYEQYF
TRBJ2-2,NA,TRBV2,14,NA,TGTGCCAGCAGCCGACAGCCGACAACCGGGGAGCTGTTTTTT,CASSRQPTTGELFF
TRBJ1-1,NA,TRBV6-6,15,NA,TGTGCCAGCACCCCCTGGGAGAATCGGAACACTGAAGCTTTCTTT,CASTPWENRNTEAFF
TRBJ1-1,NA,TRBV2,13,once,TGTGCCAGCTGTCAGTCGTATGTTACTGAAGCTTTCTTT,CASCQSYVTEAFF
TRBJ2-4,NA,TRBV19,18,NA,TGTGCCAGTAGTAGAAAAGCGGGGACATTCGAAGCCAAAAACATTCAGTACTTC,CASSRKAGTFEAKNIQYF